The present T cell receptor (beta chain) was sequenced within a study of control samples from healthy donors and cancer patients. CDR3 length: 15 residues. In germline, CDR1 is MNHEY, CDR2 SMNVEV (reference sequence). Trimming took off 2 bases at V and 8 bases at J, with 18 bases between the two ends. Assay used: immunoSEQ multiplex PCR; TCRdb lists only in-frame clones, some missing. Here the sample spans 120,000 to 150,000 clones, approximately 94% being singletons. Sequencing was performed on blood. The sequence was collected from a man aged 18 to 29 in good health. The chain employs TRBV27 and TRBJ1-2; no clear D gene. Here the CDR3 reads CASSLIPNRLRGYTF. For the CDR3, the DNA is TGTGCCAGCAGTTTAATTCCTAACAGACTTCGAGGCTACACCTTC.